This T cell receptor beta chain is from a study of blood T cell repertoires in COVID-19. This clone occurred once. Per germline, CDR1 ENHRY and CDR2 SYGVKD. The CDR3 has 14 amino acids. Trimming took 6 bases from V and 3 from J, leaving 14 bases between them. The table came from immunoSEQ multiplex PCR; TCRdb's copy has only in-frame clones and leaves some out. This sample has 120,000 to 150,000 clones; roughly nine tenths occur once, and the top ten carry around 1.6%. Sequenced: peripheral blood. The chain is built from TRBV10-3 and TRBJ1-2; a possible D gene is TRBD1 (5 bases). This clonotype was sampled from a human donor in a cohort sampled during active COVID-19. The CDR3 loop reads CAIRAQGGDYGYTF. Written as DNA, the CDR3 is TGTGCCATCAGGGCCCAGGGAGGGGACTATGGCTACACCTTC.